These T cell receptor beta chains were read from a single sample in a study of cytomegalovirus exposure and HLA in healthy donors. Clones were read by immunoSEQ multiplex PCR, and TCRdb kept only the in-frame ones, dropping some. Here the sample spans about 120,000 clones, approximately 79% being singletons. The source material was PBMCs. Every receptor here comes from a young man in good health and CMV-seronegative. CDR3s include the opening cysteine and the closing phenylalanine or tryptophan. The D gene is left open where the match is weak. Only some rows state a clone size, as once, few, many or a class for expanded clones.

j_call: TRBJ2-3
v_call: TRBV30
clone_size: NA
d_call: TRBD2
cdr3_nt: TGTGCCTGGAGCTGGGGTCGTAGCGGGGGTGCAGATACGCAGTATTTT
cdr3_aa: CAWSWGRSGGADTQYF

j_call: TRBJ2-5
v_call: TRBV7-9
clone_size: NA
d_call: NA
cdr3_nt: TGTGCCAGCAGCCTACCTCGCCCTTTCCAAGAGACCCAGTACTTC
cdr3_aa: CASSLPRPFQETQYF

j_call: TRBJ2-7
v_call: TRBV2
clone_size: NA
d_call: NA
cdr3_nt: TGTGCCAGCAAGGGAGATTACGAGCAGTACTTC
cdr3_aa: CASKGDYEQYF

j_call: TRBJ2-3
v_call: TRBV7-9
clone_size: NA
d_call: TRBD2
cdr3_nt: TGTGCCAGCAGCTGGGGGGGAACAGATACGCAGTATTTT
cdr3_aa: CASSWGGTDTQYF

j_call: TRBJ2-3
v_call: TRBV28
clone_size: NA
d_call: TRBD2
cdr3_nt: TGTGCCAGCAGCCCTCCCGGACTAGCGGGGAGCACAGATACGCAGTATTTT
cdr3_aa: CASSPPGLAGSTDTQYF

j_call: TRBJ1-2
v_call: TRBV9
clone_size: once
d_call: NA
cdr3_nt: TGTGCCAGCAGCGTAGGAAGCATAGGGGTCGGAAACTATGGCTACACCTTC
cdr3_aa: CASSVGSIGVGNYGYTF

j_call: TRBJ1-2
v_call: TRBV5-6
clone_size: once
d_call: NA
cdr3_nt: TGTGCCAGCAGTTCAACGCTAGGGGATAACTATGGCTACACCTTC
cdr3_aa: CASSSTLGDNYGYTF

j_call: TRBJ2-7
v_call: TRBV10-3
clone_size: NA
d_call: TRBD2
cdr3_nt: TGTGCCATCGGGCCTAGCGGGGGGTCCGCCTTTGACGAGCAGTACTTC
cdr3_aa: CAIGPSGGSAFDEQYF

j_call: TRBJ2-7
v_call: TRBV4-2
clone_size: NA
d_call: TRBD2
cdr3_nt: TGTGCCAGCAGCCAAGAAACTAGCGGGGGCCACGAGCAGTACTTC
cdr3_aa: CASSQETSGGHEQYF

j_call: TRBJ1-5
v_call: TRBV2
clone_size: NA
d_call: NA
cdr3_nt: TGTGCCCAGAGGGTTGCGGTCGATCAGCCCCAGCATTTT
cdr3_aa: CAQRVAVDQPQHF

j_call: TRBJ1-5
v_call: TRBV7-2
clone_size: few
d_call: NA
cdr3_nt: TGTGCCAGCAGCCCAGAGGTGGGTCAGCCCCAGCATTTT
cdr3_aa: CASSPEVGQPQHF

j_call: TRBJ1-1
v_call: TRBV10-3
clone_size: NA
d_call: NA
cdr3_nt: TGTGCCATCGCATCTCCTAGGGGAAGGAACACTGAAGCTTTCTTT
cdr3_aa: CAIASPRGRNTEAFF

j_call: TRBJ1-4
v_call: TRBV5-1
clone_size: NA
d_call: NA
cdr3_nt: TGCGCCAGCAGCTTGGATGCAGGCTTGAATGAAAAACTGTTTTTT
cdr3_aa: CASSLDAGLNEKLFF

j_call: TRBJ2-3
v_call: TRBV28
clone_size: few
d_call: TRBD2
cdr3_nt: TGTGCCAGCACTACCGGGGGGGCCGCTGTAGATACGCAGTATTTT
cdr3_aa: CASTTGGAAVDTQYF

j_call: TRBJ2-2
v_call: TRBV25-1
clone_size: NA
d_call: TRBD2
cdr3_nt: TGTGCCAGCAGCCTTCATAAAACCGGGGGGACCGGGGAGCTGTTTTTT
cdr3_aa: CASSLHKTGGTGELFF

j_call: TRBJ2-2
v_call: TRBV6-5
clone_size: NA
d_call: NA
cdr3_nt: TGTGCCAGCAGTACAGGGTCCCCCCCCGGGGAGCTGTTTTTT
cdr3_aa: CASSTGSPPGELFF

j_call: TRBJ2-7
v_call: TRBV28
clone_size: NA
d_call: NA
cdr3_nt: TGTGCCAGCAGTTCCTCGGACGGGACCTACGAGCAGTACTTC
cdr3_aa: CASSSSDGTYEQYF

j_call: TRBJ2-1
v_call: TRBV7-6
clone_size: few
d_call: TRBD2
cdr3_nt: TGTGCCAGCAGCTTAGACCTAGCGGGGTACAATGAGCAGTTCTTC
cdr3_aa: CASSLDLAGYNEQFF

j_call: TRBJ1-6
v_call: TRBV28
clone_size: once
d_call: NA
cdr3_nt: TGTGCCAGCGGTCCTCCCTGGGACACCGTGAGCTCCTATAATTCACCCCTCCACTTT
cdr3_aa: CASGPPWDTVSSYNSPLHF

j_call: TRBJ1-3
v_call: TRBV5-1
clone_size: NA
d_call: TRBD1
cdr3_nt: TGCGCCAGCAGCTTGGTTCCAGGGGGCCTCTCCTCTGGAAACACCATATATTTT
cdr3_aa: CASSLVPGGLSSGNTIYF

j_call: TRBJ1-6
v_call: TRBV2
clone_size: NA
d_call: NA
cdr3_nt: TGTGCCAGCAGGGGCTACAGGGAGCATTCACCCCTCCACTTT
cdr3_aa: CASRGYREHSPLHF

j_call: TRBJ1-2
v_call: TRBV6-1
clone_size: NA
d_call: NA
cdr3_nt: TGTGCCAGCAGTGAAGCGCTTCGGGGAGGGGGCTACACCTTC
cdr3_aa: CASSEALRGGGYTF

j_call: TRBJ2-5
v_call: TRBV7-9
clone_size: few
d_call: NA
cdr3_nt: TGTGCCAGCAGCCCCACCCCCCCCGGGTACGGTGAGACCCAGTACTTC
cdr3_aa: CASSPTPPGYGETQYF